Following are 18 T cell receptor beta chains from one sample sequenced in a study of T-cell reconstitution after alpha-beta-depleted transplantation in children. Molecular barcoding with unique molecular identifiers was used for the TCRbeta library. Each CDR3 protein is one row after TCRdb ran MiXCR on the PCR reads. The table records just over 950,000 distinct CDR3 sequences, about 29% of them present only once. The sequencing used PBMCs, mostly from graft donor cells, collected 360 days after TCRalphabeta/CD19-depleted stem cell transplant. The receptors stem from a boy in the first two years of life who had a stem cell transplant for SCID, so the T cells may come from the graft donor.

This chain connects TRBV5-1 to TRBJ2-1; 10 bases map to TRBD2. This CDR3 is 15 amino acids long. Germline trimming cut 4 bases from V and 4 bases from J; bases unmatched to any gene: 5. CDR1 and CDR2 (germline): SGHRS, YFSETQ. The CDR3 DNA sequence: TGCGCCAGCAGCGCCCTAGCGGGAGATTACAATGAGCAGTTCTTC. This translates into CASSALAGDYNEQFF.

The V and J genes are TRBV6-5 and TRBJ1-2; a possible D gene is TRBD1 (5 bases). CDR3 size: 14 residues. V lost 0 bases and J lost 5, with 10 bases in between. The germline V gene encodes CDR1 MNHEY and CDR2 SVGAGI. The CDR3: CASSYSEGSYGYTF. The DNA of the CDR3 is TGTGCCAGCAGTTACTCGGAGGGGTCTTATGGCTACACCTTC.

The chain combines TRBV4-1 with TRBJ2-1; 11 bases map to TRBD2. There are 16 residues in the CDR3. With 2 bases clipped from V and 5 bases from J, the junction kept 5 bases outside the gene matches. Germline assignment: CDR1 MGHRA and CDR2 YSYEKL. CDR3 DNA: TGCGCCAGCAGCCAATTGGGACTAGCGGCTCACAATGAGCAGTTCTTC. It encodes CASSQLGLAAHNEQFF.

The chain combines TRBV12-3 or TRBV12-4 with TRBJ2-3; D possibly corresponds to TRBD2 (5 bases). This CDR3 is 15 amino acids long. V lost 3 bases and J 2 bases, leaving 12 bases between the germline ends. CDR3 nucleotides: TGTGCCAGCAGTTTCAGGCTAGCCTACACAGATACGCAGTATTTT. It codes for CASSFRLAYTDTQYF.

This chain links TRBV7-8 with TRBJ1-5, with TRBD1 as a possible D gene (6 bases). V gave up 4 bases and J gave up 0 bases, with 10 bases separating them. The CDR3 is 15 amino acids. The germline CDR1 and CDR2 sequences are SGHVS and FQNEAQ. CDR3 DNA: TGTGCCAGCAGCTCATCGGGACATAGCAATCAGCCCCAGCATTTT. This encodes CASSSSGHSNQPQHF.

This chain connects TRBV28 to TRBJ1-5, with 9 bases matching TRBD1. Trimming took 5 bases from V and 3 from J; bases not matched to a gene: 11. Germline CDR1 is MDHEN and CDR2 is SYDVKM. This CDR3 has 17 residues. The CDR3 DNA reads TGTGCCAGCAGTATTACCGGGACAGGGACAATCAATCAGCCCCAGCATTTT. Its protein is CASSITGTGTINQPQHF.

The chain combines TRBV5-1 with TRBJ1-1; perhaps TRBD1 as D (5 bases). V was clipped by 6 bases and J by 1 base, with 13 bases between them. CDR3 length: 14 residues. Per the germline V gene, CDR1 is SGHRS and CDR2 is YFSETQ. CDR3 protein: CASTQAGGNTEAFF. CDR3 bases: TGCGCCAGCACCCAGGCGGGGGGGAACACTGAAGCTTTCTTT.

The rearrangement uses TRBV12-3 or TRBV12-4 and TRBJ1-5, with a tentative D call TRBD1 (5 bases). Trimming pared 8 bases from V and 0 bases from J, leaving 8 bases between. This CDR3 has 13 amino acids. The chain's CDR3 is CASGQGSNQPQHF. The DNA for the CDR3 is TGTGCCAGCGGGCAGGGTAGCAATCAGCCCCAGCATTTT.

This clonotype was seen more than once but under ten times. The chain couples TRBV7-9 to TRBJ1-5; 7 positions match TRBD1. The CDR3 extends over 13 amino acids. Germline CDR1 SEHNR, CDR2 FQNEAQ (reference sequence). V lost 4 bases to trimming and J lost 7 bases; unmatched junction nucleotides: 4. CDR3 in amino acids: CASSSKGGQPQHF. The CDR3 DNA reads TGTGCCAGCAGCTCAAAAGGGGGCCAGCCCCAGCATTTT.

The gene calls are TRBV11-2 and TRBJ2-3, with a possible D match to TRBD1 (6 bases). CDR1 is SGHAT and CDR2 is FQNNGV in the germline V gene. V lost 4 bases, J lost 1 base, and 24 bases lay in between. CDR3 length equals 19 residues. CDR3 nucleotides: TGTGCCAGCAGCTACCTACTTGGCCTCAGGGGAGAGGGCACAGATACGCAGTATTTT. It specifies CASSYLLGLRGEGTDTQYF. The whole variable domain, remainder taken from reference TRBV11-2 and TRBJ2-3, is EAGVAQSPRYKIIEKRQSVAFWCNPISGHATLYWYQQILGQGPKLLIQFQNNGVVDDSQLPKDRFSAERLKGVDSTLKIQPAKLEDSAVYLCASSYLLGLRGEGTDTQYFGPGTRLTVL.

The chain is built from TRBV7-9 and TRBJ2-7, with D perhaps matching TRBD1 (6 bases). This CDR3 region has 15 residues. V lost 4 bases and J lost 3, with 16 bases in between. Germline CDR1 and CDR2: SEHNR and FQNEAQ (reference sequence). The CDR3 DNA follows: TGTGCCAGCAGCTGGGGACCAGGGGCCGTCTACGAGCAGTACTTC. It encodes CASSWGPGAVYEQYF. Filled out from reference TRBV7-9 and TRBJ2-7, the complete variable domain reads DTGVSQNPRHKITKRGQNVTFRCDPISEHNRLYWYRQTLGQGPEFLTYFQNEAQLEKSRLLSDRFSAERPKGSFSTLEIQRTEQGDSAMYLCASSWGPGAVYEQYFGPGTRLTVT.

This chain connects TRBV7-2 to TRBJ1-3, with unresolved D. The ends were cut back, 0 bases at V and 8 bases at J, with 8 bases in the middle. Looked up from germline, CDR1 is SGHTA and CDR2 is FQGNSA. This CDR3 is 13 amino acids long. The CDR3 DNA sequence: TGTGCCAGCAGCTTAGCGAGAGAGGACACCATATATTTT. Translation: CASSLAREDTIYF.

In this sample, this clonotype turned up a few times. The rearrangement links TRBV21-1 to TRBJ1-6; whether TRBD1, the table's D call, matches the DNA was not checked. TRBV21-1 is shown as a pseudogene. There are 18 residues in the CDR3. The CDR3 is CASSKAPPLTGTNSPLHF. The CDR3 coding sequence is TGTGCCAGCAGCAAAGCCCCCCCCCTGACAGGGACTAATTCACCCCTCCACTTT.

This chain links TRBV4-3 with TRBJ2-5, with 8 bases that match TRBD2. The CDR3 runs 17 residues. V trimming: 0 bases; J trimming: 5 bases; junction bases outside the gene matches: 11. CDR1 is LGHNA, CDR2 YSLEER, per germline. CDR3: CASSQDGERGIRETQYF. DNA of the CDR3: TGCGCCAGCAGCCAAGATGGGGAGCGGGGGATCAGGGAGACCCAGTACTTC.

This clonotype has a handful of counts. This chain connects TRBV29-1 to TRBJ1-1; 9 bases are a match to TRBD1. CDR1 is SQVTM, CDR2 ANQGSEA, per germline. The V gene end was trimmed by 4 bases and the J gene end by 7 bases; junction bases not matched to a gene: 7. This CDR3 region has 13 residues. CDR3 nucleotide sequence: TGCAGCGTTGGGTGGAGACAGGGGGATGAAGCTTTCTTT. Translation: CSVGWRQGDEAFF.

The rearrangement links TRBV20-1 to TRBJ2-5; weak D call: TRBD2 (6 bases). Germline V CDR1 and CDR2: DFQATT, SNEGSKA (reference sequence). The CDR3 runs to 14 residues. Trimming removed 1 base at V and 3 bases at J, with 12 bases between. The CDR3 sequence is CSARGGGIEETQYF. The DNA for the CDR3 is TGCAGTGCTAGAGGTGGGGGGATCGAAGAGACCCAGTACTTC.

This clonotype was recorded a few times. This chain's CDR3 is CASNPGALGPEAFF. CDR3 in DNA: TGTGCCAGCAATCCGGGGGCGTTAGGCCCTGAAGCTTTCTTT. The rearrangement joins TRBV6-1 to TRBJ1-1; TRBD1 is a possible D gene (6 bases). CDR1 and CDR2 from the germline V gene are MNHNS and SASEGT. Trimming removed 7 bases at V and 6 bases at J, with 18 bases between. The CDR3 is 14 residues long.

This clonotype was found a few times. This chain uses TRBV3-1 with TRBJ2-5; possible D gene TRBD1, 5 bases. In germline, CDR1 is LGHDT, CDR2 YNNKEL (reference sequence). Trimming cost V 2 bases and J 5 bases, with 15 bases left between them. The CDR3 has 15 residues. The CDR3: CASSQNEPRAETQYF. CDR3 coding DNA: TGTGCCAGCAGCCAAAACGAGCCCAGGGCGGAGACCCAGTACTTC.